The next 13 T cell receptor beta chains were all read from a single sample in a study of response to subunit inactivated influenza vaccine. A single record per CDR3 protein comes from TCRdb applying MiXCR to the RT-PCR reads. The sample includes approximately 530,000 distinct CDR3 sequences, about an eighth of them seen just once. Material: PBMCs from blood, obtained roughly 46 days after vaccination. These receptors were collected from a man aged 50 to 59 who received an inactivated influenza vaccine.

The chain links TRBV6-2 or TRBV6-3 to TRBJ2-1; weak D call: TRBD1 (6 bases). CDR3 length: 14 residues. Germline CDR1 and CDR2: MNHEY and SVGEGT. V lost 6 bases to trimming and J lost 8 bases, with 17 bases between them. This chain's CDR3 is CASSRPGGRDEQFF. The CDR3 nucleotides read TGTGCCAGCAGCCGCCCTGGGGGCCGCGATGAGCAGTTCTTC.

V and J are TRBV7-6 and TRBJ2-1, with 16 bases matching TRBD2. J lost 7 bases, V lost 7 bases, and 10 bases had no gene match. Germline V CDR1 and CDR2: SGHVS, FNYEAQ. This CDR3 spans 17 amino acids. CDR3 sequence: CASIIGTSGGAENEQFF. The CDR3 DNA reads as TGTGCCAGCATCATAGGGACTAGCGGGGGGGCGGAAAATGAGCAGTTCTTC.

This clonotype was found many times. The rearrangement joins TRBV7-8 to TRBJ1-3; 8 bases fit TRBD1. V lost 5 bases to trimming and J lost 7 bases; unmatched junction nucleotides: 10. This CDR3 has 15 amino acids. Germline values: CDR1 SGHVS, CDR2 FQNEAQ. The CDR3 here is CASSTRDRRSNTIYF. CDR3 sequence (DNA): TGTGCCAGCAGCACTCGGGACAGGCGTTCGAACACCATATATTTT.

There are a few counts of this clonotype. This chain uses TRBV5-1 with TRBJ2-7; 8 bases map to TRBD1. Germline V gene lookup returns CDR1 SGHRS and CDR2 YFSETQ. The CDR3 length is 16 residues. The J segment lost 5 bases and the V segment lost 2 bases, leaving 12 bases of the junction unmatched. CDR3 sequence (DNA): TGCGCCAGCAGCTTAGGATCGTGGACAGGGAGCAACGAGCAGTACTTC. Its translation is CASSLGSWTGSNEQYF.

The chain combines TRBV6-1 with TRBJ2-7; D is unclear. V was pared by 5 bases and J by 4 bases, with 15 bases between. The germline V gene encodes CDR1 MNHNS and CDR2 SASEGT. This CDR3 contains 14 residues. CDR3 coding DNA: TGTGCCAGCAGTCGCAGCGCTGCCCTTTACGAGCAGTACTTC. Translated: CASSRSAALYEQYF.

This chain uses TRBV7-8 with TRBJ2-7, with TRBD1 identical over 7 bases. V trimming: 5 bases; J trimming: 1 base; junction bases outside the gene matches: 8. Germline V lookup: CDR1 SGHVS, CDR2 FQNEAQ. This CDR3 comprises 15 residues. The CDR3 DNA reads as TGTGCCAGCAGCAAAGACAGGGCCAATTCCTACGAGCAGTACTTC. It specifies CASSKDRANSYEQYF.

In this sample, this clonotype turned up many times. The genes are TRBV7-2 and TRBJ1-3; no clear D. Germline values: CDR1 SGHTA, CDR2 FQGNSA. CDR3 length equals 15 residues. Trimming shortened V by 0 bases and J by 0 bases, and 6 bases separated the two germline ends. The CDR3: CASSLAGSSGNTIYF. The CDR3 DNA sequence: TGTGCCAGCAGCTTAGCGGGCAGCTCTGGAAACACCATATATTTT.

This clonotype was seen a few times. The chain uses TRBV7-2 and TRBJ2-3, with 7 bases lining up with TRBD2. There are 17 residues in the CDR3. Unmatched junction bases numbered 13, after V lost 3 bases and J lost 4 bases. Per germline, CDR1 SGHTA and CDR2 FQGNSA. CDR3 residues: CASSLSGGGGVSDTQYF. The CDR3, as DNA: TGTGCCAGCAGCTTGAGCGGAGGCGGGGGTGTCTCAGATACGCAGTATTTT.

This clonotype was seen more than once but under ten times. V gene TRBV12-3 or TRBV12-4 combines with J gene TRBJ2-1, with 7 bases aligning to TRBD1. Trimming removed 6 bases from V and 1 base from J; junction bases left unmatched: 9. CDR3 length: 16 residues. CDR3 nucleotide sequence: TGTGCCAGCAGACAATTCGACAGGGCTTCCTACAATGAGCAGTTCTTC. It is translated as CASRQFDRASYNEQFF.

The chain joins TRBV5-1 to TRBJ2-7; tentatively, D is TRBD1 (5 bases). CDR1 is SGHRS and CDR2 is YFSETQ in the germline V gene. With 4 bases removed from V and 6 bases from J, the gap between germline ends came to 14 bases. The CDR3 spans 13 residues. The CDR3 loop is CASSPDKIPEQYF. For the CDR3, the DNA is TGCGCCAGCAGCCCGGACAAGATTCCCGAGCAGTACTTC.

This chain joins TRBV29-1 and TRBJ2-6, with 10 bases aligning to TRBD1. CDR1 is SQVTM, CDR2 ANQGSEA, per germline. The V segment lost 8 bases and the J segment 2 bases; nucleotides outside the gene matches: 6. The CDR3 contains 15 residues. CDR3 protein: CSFLGTGAGANVLTF. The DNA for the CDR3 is TGCAGCTTTCTTGGGACAGGGGCTGGGGCCAACGTCCTGACTTTC.

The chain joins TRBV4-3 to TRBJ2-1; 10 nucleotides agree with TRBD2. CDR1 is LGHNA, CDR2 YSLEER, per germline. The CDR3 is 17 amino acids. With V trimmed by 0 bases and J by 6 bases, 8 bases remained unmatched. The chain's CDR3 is CASSQDPSGSAGNEQFF. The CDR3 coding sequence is TGCGCCAGCAGCCAAGACCCTAGCGGGAGTGCGGGCAATGAGCAGTTCTTC.

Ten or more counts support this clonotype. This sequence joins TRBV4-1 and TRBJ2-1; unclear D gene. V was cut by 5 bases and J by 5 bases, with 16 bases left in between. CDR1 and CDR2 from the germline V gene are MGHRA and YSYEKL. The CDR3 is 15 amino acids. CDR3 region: CASSAMGGVDNEQFF. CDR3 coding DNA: TGCGCCAGCAGCGCGATGGGTGGGGTAGACAATGAGCAGTTCTTC.